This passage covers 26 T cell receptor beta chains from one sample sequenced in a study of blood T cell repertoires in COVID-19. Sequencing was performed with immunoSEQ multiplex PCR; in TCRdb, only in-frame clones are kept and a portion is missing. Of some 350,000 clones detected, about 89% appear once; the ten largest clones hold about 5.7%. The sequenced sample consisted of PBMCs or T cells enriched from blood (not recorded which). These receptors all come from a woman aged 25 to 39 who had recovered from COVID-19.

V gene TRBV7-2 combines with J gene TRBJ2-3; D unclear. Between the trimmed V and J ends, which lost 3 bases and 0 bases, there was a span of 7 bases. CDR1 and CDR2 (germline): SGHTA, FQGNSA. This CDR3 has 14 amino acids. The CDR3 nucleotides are TGTGCCAGCAGCTTTTCGACTAGCACAGATACGCAGTATTTT. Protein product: CASSFSTSTDTQYF.

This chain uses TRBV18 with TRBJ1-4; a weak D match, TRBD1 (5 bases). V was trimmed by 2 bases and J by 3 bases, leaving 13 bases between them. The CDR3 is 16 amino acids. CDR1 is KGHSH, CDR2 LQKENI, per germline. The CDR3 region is CASSPWDGTSNEKLFF. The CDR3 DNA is TGTGCCAGCTCACCATGGGACGGGACTTCTAATGAAAAACTGTTTTTT.

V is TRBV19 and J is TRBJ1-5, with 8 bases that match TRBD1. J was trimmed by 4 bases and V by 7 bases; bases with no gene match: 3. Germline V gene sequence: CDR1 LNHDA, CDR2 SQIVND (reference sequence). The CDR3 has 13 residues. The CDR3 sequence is CASTGTGNQPQHF. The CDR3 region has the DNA TGTGCCAGTACCGGGACAGGTAATCAGCCCCAGCATTTT.

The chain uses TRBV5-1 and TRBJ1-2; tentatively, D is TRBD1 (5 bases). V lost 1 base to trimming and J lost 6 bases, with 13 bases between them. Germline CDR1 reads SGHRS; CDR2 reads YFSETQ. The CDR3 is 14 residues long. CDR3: CASSLTRQIDGYTF. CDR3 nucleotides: TGCGCCAGCAGCTTGACCCGACAGATTGATGGCTACACCTTC.

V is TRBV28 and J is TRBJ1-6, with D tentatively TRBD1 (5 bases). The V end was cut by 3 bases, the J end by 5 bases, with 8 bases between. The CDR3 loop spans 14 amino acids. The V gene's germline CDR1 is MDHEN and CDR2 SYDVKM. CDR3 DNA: TGTGCCAGCAGTTTGGGGCAGGATAATTCACCCCTCCACTTT. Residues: CASSLGQDNSPLHF.

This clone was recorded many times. The CDR3, as DNA: TGTGCCAGCAGTTACCTAGGCGGGGACCATCAGCCCCAGCATTTT. It encodes CASSYLGGDHQPQHF. The chain uses TRBV6-5 and TRBJ1-5, with TRBD1 as a possible D gene (5 bases). There are 15 residues in the CDR3. Trimming removed 2 bases from V and 5 bases from J, with 13 bases in between. Germline assignment: CDR1 MNHEY and CDR2 SVGAGI.

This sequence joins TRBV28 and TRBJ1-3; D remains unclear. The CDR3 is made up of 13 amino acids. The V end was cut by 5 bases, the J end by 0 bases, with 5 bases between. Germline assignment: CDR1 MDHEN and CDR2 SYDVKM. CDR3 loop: CASSPHSGNTIYF. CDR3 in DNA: TGTGCCAGCAGTCCCCACTCTGGAAACACCATATATTTT.

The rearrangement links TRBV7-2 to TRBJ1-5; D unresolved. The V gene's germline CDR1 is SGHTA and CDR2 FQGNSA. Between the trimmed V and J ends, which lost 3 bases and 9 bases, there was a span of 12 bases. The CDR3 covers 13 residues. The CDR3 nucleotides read TGTGCCAGCAGCTTTCCAGGAGGTCTGCCCCAGCATTTT. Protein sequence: CASSFPGGLPQHF.

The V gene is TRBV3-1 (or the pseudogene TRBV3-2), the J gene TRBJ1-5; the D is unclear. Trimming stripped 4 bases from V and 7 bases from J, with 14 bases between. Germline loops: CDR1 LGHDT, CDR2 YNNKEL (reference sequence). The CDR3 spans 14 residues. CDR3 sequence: CASSLGGLRQPQHF. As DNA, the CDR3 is TGTGCCAGCAGCCTAGGAGGGCTCCGACAGCCCCAGCATTTT.

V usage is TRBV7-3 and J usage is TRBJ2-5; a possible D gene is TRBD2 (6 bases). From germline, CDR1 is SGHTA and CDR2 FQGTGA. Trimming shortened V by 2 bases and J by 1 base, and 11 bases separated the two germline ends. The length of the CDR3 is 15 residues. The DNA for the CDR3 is TGTGCCAGCAGCTTACTTGGCGGGGCCCAAGAGACCCAGTACTTC. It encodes CASSLLGGAQETQYF.

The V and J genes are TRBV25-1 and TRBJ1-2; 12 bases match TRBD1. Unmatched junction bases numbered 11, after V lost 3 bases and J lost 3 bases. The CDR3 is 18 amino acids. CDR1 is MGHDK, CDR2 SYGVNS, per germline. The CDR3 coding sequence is TGTGCCAGCAGTGAGTCCGGGACAGGGGGCTTTATGGACTATGGCTACACCTTC. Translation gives CASSESGTGGFMDYGYTF.

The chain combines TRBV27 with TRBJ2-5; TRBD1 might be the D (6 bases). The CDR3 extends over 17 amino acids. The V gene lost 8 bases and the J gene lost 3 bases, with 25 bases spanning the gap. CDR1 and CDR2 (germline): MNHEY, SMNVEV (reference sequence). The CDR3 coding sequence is TGTGCCAGCCGTAGACTGAAATTCCGGGACAAAAAAGAGACCCAGTACTTC. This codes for CASRRLKFRDKKETQYF.

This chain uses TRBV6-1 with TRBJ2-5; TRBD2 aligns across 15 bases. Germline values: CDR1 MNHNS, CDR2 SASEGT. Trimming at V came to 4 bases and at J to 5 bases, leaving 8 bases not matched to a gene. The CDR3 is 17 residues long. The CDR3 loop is CASSGRWTSGGAETQYF. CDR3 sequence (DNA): TGTGCCAGCAGTGGGCGATGGACTAGCGGGGGGGCGGAGACCCAGTACTTC.

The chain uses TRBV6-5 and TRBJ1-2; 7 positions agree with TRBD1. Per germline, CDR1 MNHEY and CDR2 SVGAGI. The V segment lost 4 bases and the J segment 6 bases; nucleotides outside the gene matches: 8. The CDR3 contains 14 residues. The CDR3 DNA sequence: TGTGCCAGCAGTTCTGGACAGGTACAAGATGGCTACACCTTC. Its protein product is CASSSGQVQDGYTF.

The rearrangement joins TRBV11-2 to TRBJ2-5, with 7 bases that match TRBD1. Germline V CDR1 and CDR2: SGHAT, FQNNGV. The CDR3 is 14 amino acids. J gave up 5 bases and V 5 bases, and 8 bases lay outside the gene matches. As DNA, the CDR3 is TGTGCCAGCAGCCCGACAGGGTCACGGGAGACCCAGTACTTC. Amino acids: CASSPTGSRETQYF. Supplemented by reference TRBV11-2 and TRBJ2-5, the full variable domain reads EAGVAQSPRYKIIEKRQSVAFWCNPISGHATLYWYQQILGQGPKLLIQFQNNGVVDDSQLPKDRFSAERLKGVDSTLKIQPAKLEDSAVYLCASSPTGSRETQYFGPGTRLLVL.

In DNA form, the CDR3 reads TGTGCCAGCAGCTTAGACAGGGGGTTTGGCGAGCAGTACTTC. It translates to CASSLDRGFGEQYF. The genes are TRBV7-9 and TRBJ2-7, with TRBD1 identical over 8 bases. V lost 1 base, J lost 6 bases, and 5 bases stayed unmatched. The germline V gene encodes CDR1 SEHNR and CDR2 FQNEAQ (reference sequence). CDR3 length equals 14 residues.

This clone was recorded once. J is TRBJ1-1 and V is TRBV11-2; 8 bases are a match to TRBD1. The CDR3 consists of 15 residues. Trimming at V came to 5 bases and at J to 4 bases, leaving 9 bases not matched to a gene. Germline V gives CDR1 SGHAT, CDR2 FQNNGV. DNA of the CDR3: TGTGCCAGCAGCGGAGGACAGGGCTTGAGCACTGAAGCTTTCTTT. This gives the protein CASSGGQGLSTEAFF. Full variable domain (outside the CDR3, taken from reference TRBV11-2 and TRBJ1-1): EAGVAQSPRYKIIEKRQSVAFWCNPISGHATLYWYQQILGQGPKLLIQFQNNGVVDDSQLPKDRFSAERLKGVDSTLKIQPAKLEDSAVYLCASSGGQGLSTEAFFGQGTRLTVV.

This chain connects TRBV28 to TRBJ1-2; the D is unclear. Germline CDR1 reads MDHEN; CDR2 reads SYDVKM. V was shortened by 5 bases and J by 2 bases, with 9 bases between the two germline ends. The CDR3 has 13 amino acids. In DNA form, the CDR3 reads TGTGCCAGCAGTCCTGAACTGAACTATGGCTACACCTTC. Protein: CASSPELNYGYTF.

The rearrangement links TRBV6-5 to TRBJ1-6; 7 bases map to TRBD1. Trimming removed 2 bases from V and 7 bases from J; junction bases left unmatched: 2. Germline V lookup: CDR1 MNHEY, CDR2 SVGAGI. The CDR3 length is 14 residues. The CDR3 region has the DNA TGTGCCAGCAGTTACCAACAGGGGAATTCACCCCTCCACTTT. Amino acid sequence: CASSYQQGNSPLHF.

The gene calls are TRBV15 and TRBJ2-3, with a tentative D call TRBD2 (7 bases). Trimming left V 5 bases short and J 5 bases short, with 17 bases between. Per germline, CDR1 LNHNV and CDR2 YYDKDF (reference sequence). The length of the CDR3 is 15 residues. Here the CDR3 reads CATSGMGGRGDTQYF. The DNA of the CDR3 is TGTGCCACCAGCGGTATGGGGGGGCGAGGAGATACGCAGTATTTT. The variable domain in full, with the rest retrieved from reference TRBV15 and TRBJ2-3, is DAMVIQNPRYQVTQFGKPVTLSCSQTLNHNVMYWYQQKSSQAPKLLFHYYDKDFNNEADTPDNFQSRRPNTSFCFLDIRSPGLGDTAMYLCATSGMGGRGDTQYFGPGTRLTVL.

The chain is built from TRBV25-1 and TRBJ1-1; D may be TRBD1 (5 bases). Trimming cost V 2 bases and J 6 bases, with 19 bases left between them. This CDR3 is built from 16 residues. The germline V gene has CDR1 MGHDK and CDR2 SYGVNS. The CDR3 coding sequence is TGTGCCAGCAGTGAAGACACCGACAGAGGATTTTCTGAAGCTTTCTTT. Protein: CASSEDTDRGFSEAFF.

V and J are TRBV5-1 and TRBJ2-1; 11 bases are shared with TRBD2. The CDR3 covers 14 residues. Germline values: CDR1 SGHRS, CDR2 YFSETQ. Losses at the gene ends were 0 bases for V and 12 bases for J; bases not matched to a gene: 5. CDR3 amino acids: CASSLDTSGGSQFF. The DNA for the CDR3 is TGCGCCAGCAGCTTGGATACTAGCGGGGGATCGCAGTTCTTC.

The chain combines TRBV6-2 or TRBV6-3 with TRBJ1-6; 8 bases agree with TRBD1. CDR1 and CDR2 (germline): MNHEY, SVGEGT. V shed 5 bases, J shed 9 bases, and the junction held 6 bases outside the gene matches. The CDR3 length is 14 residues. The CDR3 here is CASSRQGIGSPLHF. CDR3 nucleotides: TGTGCCAGCAGTCGACAGGGGATTGGTTCACCCCTCCACTTT.

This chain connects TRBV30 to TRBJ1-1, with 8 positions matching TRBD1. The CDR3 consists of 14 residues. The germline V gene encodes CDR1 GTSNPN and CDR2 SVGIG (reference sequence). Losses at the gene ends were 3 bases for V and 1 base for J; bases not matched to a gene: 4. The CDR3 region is CAWSRGQQNTEAFF. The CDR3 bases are TGTGCCTGGAGCAGGGGGCAGCAGAACACTGAAGCTTTCTTT.

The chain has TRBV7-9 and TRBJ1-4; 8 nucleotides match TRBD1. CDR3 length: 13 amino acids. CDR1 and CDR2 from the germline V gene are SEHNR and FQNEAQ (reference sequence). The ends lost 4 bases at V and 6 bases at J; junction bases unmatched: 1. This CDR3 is CASSSDRDEKLFF. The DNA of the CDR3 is TGTGCCAGCAGCTCGGACAGGGATGAAAAACTGTTTTTT.

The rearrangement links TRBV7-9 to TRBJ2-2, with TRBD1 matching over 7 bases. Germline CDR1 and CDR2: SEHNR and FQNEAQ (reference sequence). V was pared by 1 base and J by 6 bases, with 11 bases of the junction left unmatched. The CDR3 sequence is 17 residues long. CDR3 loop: CASSLVGKQGKSGELFF. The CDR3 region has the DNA TGTGCCAGCAGCTTAGTAGGGAAACAGGGGAAGTCCGGGGAGCTGTTTTTT.